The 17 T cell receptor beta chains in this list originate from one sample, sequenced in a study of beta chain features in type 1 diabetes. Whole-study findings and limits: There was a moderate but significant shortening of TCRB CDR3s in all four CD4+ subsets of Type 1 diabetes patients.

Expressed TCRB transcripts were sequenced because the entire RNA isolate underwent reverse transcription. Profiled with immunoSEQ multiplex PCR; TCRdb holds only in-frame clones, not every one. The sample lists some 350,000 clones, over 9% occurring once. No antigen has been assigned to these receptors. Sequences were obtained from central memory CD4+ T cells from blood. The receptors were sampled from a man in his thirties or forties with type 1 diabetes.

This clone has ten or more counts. CDR3 sequence (DNA): TGTGCCAGCAGCGTAGGACGACCCGACTATGGCTACACCTTC. Protein: CASSVGRPDYGYTF. The chain joins TRBV9 to TRBJ1-2; no definite D call. The CDR3 spans 14 residues. The ends were cut back, 0 bases at V and 3 bases at J, with 9 bases in the middle. Looked up from germline, CDR1 is SGDLS and CDR2 is YYNGEE. Supplemented by reference TRBV9 and TRBJ1-2, the full variable domain reads DSGVTQTPKHLITATGQRVTLRCSPRSGDLSVYWYQQSLDQGLQFLIQYYNGEERAKGNILERFSAQQFPDLHSELNLSSLELGDSALYFCASSVGRPDYGYTFGSGTRLTVV.

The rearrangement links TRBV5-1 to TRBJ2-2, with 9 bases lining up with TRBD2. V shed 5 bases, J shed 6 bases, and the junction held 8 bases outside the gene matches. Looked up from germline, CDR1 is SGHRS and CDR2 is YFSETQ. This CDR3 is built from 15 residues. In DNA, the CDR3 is TGCGCCAGCAGAAAAACCGGGACTAGCCCCGGGGAGCTGTTTTTT. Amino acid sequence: CASRKTGTSPGELFF.

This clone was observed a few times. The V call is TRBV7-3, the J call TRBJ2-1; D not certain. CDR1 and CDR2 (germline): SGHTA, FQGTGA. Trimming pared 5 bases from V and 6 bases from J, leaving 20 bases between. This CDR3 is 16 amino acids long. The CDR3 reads CASSLNSNPPSNEQFF. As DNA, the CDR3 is TGTGCCAGCAGCCTTAATTCTAATCCCCCCAGCAATGAGCAGTTCTTC.

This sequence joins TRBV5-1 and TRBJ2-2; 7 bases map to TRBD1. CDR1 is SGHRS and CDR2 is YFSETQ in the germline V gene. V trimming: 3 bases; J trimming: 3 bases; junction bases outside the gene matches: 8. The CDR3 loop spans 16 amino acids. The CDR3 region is CASSWGAGGYTGELFF. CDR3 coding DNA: TGCGCCAGCAGCTGGGGTGCAGGGGGATACACCGGGGAGCTGTTTTTT.

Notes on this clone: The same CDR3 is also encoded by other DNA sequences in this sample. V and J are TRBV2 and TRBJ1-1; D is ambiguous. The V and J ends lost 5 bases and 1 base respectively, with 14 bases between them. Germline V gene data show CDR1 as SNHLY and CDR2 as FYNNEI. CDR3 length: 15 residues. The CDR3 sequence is CASSLTATENTEAFF. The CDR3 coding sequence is TGTGCCAGCAGTTTAACCGCGACGGAGAACACTGAAGCTTTCTTT.

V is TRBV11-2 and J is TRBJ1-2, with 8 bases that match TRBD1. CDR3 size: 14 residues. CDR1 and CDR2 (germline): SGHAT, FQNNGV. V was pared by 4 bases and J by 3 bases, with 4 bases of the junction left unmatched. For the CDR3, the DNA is TGTGCCAGCAGCTGGAACAGGGGGGACTATGGCTACACCTTC. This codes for CASSWNRGDYGYTF.

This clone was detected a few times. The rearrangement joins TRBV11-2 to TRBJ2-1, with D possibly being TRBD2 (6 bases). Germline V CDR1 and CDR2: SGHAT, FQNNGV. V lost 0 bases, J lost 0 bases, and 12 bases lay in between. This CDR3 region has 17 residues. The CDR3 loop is CASSLEGGLSSYNEQFF. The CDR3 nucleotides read TGTGCCAGCAGCTTAGAGGGCGGACTAAGCTCCTACAATGAGCAGTTCTTC.

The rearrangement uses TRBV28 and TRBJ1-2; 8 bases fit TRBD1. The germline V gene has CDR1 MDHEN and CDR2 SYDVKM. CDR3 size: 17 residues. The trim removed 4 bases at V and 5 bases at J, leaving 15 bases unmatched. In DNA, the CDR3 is TGTGCCAGCAGTTCCCCGTCCAGGGGGCGGGCCGGGTATGGCTACACCTTC. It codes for CASSSPSRGRAGYGYTF.

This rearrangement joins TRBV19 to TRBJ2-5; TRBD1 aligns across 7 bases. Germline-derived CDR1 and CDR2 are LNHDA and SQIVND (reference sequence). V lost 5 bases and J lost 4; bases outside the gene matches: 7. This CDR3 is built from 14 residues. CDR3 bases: TGTGCCAGTAGTGGGCTACAGGGGCGAGAGACCCAGTACTTC. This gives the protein CASSGLQGRETQYF.

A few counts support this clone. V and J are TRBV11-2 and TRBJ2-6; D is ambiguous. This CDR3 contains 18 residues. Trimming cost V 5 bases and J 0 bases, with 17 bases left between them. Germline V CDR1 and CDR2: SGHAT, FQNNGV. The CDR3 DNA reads TGTGCCAGCAGCCCCCTGTTTCGGAGTTTCTCTGGGGCCAACGTCCTGACTTTC. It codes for CASSPLFRSFSGANVLTF. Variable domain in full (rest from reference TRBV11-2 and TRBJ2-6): EAGVAQSPRYKIIEKRQSVAFWCNPISGHATLYWYQQILGQGPKLLIQFQNNGVVDDSQLPKDRFSAERLKGVDSTLKIQPAKLEDSAVYLCASSPLFRSFSGANVLTFGAGSRLTVL.

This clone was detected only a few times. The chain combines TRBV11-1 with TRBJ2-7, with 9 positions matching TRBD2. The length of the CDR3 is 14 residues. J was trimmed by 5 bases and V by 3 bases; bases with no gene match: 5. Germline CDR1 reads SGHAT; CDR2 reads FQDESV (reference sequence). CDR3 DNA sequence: TGTGCCAGCAGCTTCCAGCGGGAGGTCCACGAGCAGTACTTC. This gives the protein CASSFQREVHEQYF. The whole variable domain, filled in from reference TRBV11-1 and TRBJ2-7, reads EAEVAQSPRYKITEKSQAVAFWCDPISGHATLYWYRQILGQGPELLVQFQDESVVDDSQLPKDRFSAERLKGVDSTLKIQPAELGDSAMYLCASSFQREVHEQYFGPGTRLTVT.

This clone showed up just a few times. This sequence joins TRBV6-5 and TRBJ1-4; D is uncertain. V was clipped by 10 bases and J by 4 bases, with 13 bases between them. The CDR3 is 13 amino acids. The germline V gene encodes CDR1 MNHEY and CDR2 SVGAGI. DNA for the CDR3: TGTGCCACTGGCGGGAGGAGTAATGAAAAACTGTTTTTT. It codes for CATGGRSNEKLFF.

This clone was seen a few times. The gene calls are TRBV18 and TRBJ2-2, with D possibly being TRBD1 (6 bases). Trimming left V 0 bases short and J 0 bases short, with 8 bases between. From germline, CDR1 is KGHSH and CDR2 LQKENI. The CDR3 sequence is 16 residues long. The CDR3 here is CASSPPRGTNTGELFF. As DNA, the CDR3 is TGTGCCAGCTCACCACCGAGGGGGACGAACACCGGGGAGCTGTTTTTT.

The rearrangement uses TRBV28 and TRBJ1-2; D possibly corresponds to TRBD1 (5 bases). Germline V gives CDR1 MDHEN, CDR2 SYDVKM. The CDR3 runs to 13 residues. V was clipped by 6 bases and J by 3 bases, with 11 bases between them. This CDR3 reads CASSQGFHYGYTF. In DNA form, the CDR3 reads TGTGCCAGCAGCCAGGGTTTTCACTATGGCTACACCTTC.

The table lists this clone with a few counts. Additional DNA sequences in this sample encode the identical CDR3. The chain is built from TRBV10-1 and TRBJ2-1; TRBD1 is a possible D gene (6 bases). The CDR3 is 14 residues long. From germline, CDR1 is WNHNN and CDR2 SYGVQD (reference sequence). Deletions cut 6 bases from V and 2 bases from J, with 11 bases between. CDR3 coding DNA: TGCGCCAGCAGCCCCGGGACAACCTACAATGAGCAGTTCTTC. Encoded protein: CASSPGTTYNEQFF.

CDR3 amino acids: CAWSVQGQLNEKLFF. The CDR3 nucleotides are TGTGCCTGGAGTGTACAAGGGCAGCTCAATGAAAAACTGTTTTTT. The chain joins TRBV30 to TRBJ1-4; D not certain. The ends were cut back, 0 bases at V and 5 bases at J, with 13 bases in the middle. CDR1 GTSNPN and CDR2 SVGIG come from the germline V gene (reference sequence). The CDR3 runs 15 residues. Variable domain in full (rest from reference TRBV30 and TRBJ1-4): SQTIHQWPATLVQPVGSPLSLECTVEGTSNPNLYWYRQAAGRGLQLLFYSVGIGQISSEVPQNLSASRPQDRQFILSSKKLLLSDSGFYLCAWSVQGQLNEKLFFGSGTQLSVL.

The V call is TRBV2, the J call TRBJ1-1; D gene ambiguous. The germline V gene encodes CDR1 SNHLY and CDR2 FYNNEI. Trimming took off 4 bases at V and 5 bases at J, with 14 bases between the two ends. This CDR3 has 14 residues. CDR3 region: CASSVSPDNTEAFF. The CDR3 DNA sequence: TGTGCCAGCAGTGTATCCCCTGACAATACTGAAGCTTTCTTT.